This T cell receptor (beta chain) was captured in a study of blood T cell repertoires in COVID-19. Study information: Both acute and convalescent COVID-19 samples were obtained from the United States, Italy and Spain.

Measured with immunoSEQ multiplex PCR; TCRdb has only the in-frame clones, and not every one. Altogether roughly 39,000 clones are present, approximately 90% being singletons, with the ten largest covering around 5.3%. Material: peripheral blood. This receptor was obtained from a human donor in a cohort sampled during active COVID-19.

The CDR3 sequence is CASSLSRGGSTEAFF. DNA for the CDR3: TGTGCCAGCAGCTTAAGTCGCGGGGGAAGCACTGAAGCTTTCTTT. The V and J genes are TRBV7-9 and TRBJ1-1, with D possibly matching TRBD1 (5 bases). The CDR3 is 15 residues long. The germline V gene has CDR1 SEHNR and CDR2 FQNEAQ (reference sequence). The V gene lost 2 bases and the J gene lost 4 bases, with 14 bases spanning the gap.